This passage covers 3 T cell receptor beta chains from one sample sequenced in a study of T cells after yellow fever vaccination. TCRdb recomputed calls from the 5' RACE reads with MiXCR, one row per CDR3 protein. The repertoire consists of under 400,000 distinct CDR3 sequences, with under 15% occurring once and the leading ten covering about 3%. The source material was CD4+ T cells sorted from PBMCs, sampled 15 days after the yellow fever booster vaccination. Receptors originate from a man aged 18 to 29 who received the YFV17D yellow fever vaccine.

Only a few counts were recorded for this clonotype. The CDR3 sequence: CASVGLDRFNEQFF. As DNA, the CDR3 is TGTGCCAGCGTCGGACTAGATCGGTTCAATGAGCAGTTCTTC. This chain links TRBV6-1 with TRBJ2-1; 7 bases align to TRBD2. The CDR3 is made up of 14 amino acids. V was clipped by 8 bases and J by 6 bases; unmatched bases: 10. Germline V gene data show CDR1 as MNHNS and CDR2 as SASEGT.

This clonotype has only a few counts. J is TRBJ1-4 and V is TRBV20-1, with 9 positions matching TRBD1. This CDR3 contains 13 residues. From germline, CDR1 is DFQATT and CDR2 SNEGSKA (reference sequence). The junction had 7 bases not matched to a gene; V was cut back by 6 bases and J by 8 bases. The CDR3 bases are TGCAGTGCAGACAGGGGGTTTGAGGAAAAACTGTTTTTT. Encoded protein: CSADRGFEEKLFF.

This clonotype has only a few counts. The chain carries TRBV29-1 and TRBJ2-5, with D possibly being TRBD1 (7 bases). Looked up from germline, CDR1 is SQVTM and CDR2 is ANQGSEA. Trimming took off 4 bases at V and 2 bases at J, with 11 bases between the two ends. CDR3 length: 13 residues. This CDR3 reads CSVGGTAQETQYF. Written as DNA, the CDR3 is TGCAGCGTTGGCGGGACAGCTCAAGAGACCCAGTACTTC.